This T cell receptor (beta chain) is from a study of cytomegalovirus exposure and HLA in healthy donors. V lost 5 bases and J 5 bases, leaving 16 bases between the germline ends. Germline assignment: CDR1 SGHTA and CDR2 FQGNSA. CDR3 length: 16 residues. With respect to this clone: The antigen is undetermined.

Study conclusions and caveats: The later analysis indicated that the majority of CMV-associated TCR beta chains appeared HLA-restricted. There were several of the most significant clusters that appeared linked to common viral pathogens in a later analysis. After further analysis at a later stage, 16,951 TCR beta sequences were associated with HLA alleles at 0.05 false discovery rate.

PCR was performed using 60 Vbeta and 13 Jbeta primers. Libraries were prepared by immunoSEQ multiplex PCR; TCRdb keeps only in-frame clonotypes and omits some of them. The top ten clones hold 6.8% of a sample with tens of thousands of clones, about 77% of them seen once. The sequence derives from a man younger than 45 in good health and CMV-seropositive. The chain employs TRBV7-2 and TRBJ1-6; tentative D call: TRBD1 (6 bases). The sample was PBMCs. The CDR3 region has the DNA TGTGCCAGCAGCCTTAGGGGGGGCGCGGATAATTCACCCCTCCACTTT. This translates into CASSLRGGADNSPLHF.